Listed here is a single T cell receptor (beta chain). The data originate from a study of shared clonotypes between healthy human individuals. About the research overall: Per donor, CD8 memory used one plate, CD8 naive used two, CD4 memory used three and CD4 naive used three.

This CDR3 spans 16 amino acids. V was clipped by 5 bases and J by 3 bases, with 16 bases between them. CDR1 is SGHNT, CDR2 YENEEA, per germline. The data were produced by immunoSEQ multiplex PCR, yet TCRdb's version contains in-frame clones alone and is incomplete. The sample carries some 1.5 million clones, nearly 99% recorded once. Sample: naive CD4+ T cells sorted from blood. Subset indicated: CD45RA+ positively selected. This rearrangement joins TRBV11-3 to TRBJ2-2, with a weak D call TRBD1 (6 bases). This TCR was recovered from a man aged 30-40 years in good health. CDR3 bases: TGTGCCAGCAGCCCTGGACAGTTAAACCACACCGGGGAGCTGTTTTTT. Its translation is CASSPGQLNHTGELFF.